This T cell receptor (beta chain) is drawn from a study of CD8 T cells in ankylosing spondylitis. General study results and limits: Earlier work had already found some motif variants in reactive arthritis synovial fluid and blood.

This clonotype was counted a few times. Its antigen is not identified. TCRdb itself ran the 5' RACE reads through MiXCR, one entry per CDR3 protein. The data show a few hundred thousand distinct CDR3 sequences, about 10% seen once. The TCR originated in a male donor with ankylosing spondylitis or in good health (not recorded which). Sequencing used blood, either unsorted or a sorted T cell fraction (not recorded which).

The CDR3 nucleotides are TGCAGCGTTGAAGATAGAGTAGCGGGGTACGAGCAGTACTTC. Protein: CSVEDRVAGYEQYF. V gene TRBV29-1 combines with J gene TRBJ2-7; 8 nucleotides agree with TRBD2. Germline trimming cut 0 bases from V and 4 bases from J; bases unmatched to any gene: 5. This CDR3 region has 14 residues. Germline-derived CDR1 and CDR2 are SQVTM and ANQGSEA.